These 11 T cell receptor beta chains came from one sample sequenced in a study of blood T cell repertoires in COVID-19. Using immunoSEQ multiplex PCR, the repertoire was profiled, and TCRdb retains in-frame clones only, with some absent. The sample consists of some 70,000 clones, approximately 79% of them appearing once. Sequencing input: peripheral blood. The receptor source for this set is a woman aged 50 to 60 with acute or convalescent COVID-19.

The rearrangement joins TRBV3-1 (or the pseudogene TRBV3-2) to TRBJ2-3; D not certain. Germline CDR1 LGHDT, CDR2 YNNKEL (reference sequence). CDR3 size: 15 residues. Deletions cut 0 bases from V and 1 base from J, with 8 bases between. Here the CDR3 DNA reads TGTGCCAGCAGCCAAGATCCAGAACGCACAGATACGCAGTATTTT. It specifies CASSQDPERTDTQYF.

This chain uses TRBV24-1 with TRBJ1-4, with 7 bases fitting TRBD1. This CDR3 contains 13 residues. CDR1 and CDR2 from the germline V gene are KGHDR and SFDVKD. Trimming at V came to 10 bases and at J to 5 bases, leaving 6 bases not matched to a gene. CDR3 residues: CATMDRHNEKLFF. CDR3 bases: TGTGCCACAATGGACAGGCACAATGAAAAACTGTTTTTT.

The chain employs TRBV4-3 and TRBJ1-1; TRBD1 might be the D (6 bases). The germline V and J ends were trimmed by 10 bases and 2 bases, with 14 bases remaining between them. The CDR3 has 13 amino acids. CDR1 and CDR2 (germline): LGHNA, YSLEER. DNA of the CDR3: TGCGCCACTCGGACAGCTCTTAACACTGAAGCTTTCTTT. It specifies CATRTALNTEAFF.

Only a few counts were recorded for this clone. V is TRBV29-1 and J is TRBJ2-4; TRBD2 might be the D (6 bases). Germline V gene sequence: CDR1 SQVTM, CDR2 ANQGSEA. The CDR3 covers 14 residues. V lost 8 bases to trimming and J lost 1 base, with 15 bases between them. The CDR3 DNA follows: TGCAGCTTTTCCGGGGGTACGGCCAAAAACATTCAGTACTTC. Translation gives CSFSGGTAKNIQYF.

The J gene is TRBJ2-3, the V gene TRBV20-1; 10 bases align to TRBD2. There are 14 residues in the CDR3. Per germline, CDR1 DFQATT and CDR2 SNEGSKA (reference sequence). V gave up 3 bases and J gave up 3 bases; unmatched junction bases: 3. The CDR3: CSASDSGRTDTQYF. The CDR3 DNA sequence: TGCAGTGCTAGTGATAGCGGGAGGACAGATACGCAGTATTTT.

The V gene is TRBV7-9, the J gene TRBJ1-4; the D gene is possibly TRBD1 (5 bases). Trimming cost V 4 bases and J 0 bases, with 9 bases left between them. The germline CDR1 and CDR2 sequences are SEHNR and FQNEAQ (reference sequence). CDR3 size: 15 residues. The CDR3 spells CASSSDSATNEKLFF. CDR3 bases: TGTGCCAGCAGCTCCGACAGTGCAACTAATGAAAAACTGTTTTTT.

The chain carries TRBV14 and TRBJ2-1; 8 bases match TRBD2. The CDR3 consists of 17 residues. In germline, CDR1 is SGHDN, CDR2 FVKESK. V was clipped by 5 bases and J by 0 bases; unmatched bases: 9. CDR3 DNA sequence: TGTGCCAGCAGCGAGCGGAGCGGGAGTGGCTCCTACAATGAGCAGTTCTTC. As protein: CASSERSGSGSYNEQFF. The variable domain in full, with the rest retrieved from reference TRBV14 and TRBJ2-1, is EAGVTQFPSHSVIEKGQTVTLRCDPISGHDNLYWYRRVMGKEIKFLLHFVKESKQDESGMPNNRFLAERTGGTYSTLKVQPAELEDSGVYFCASSERSGSGSYNEQFFGPGTRLTVL.

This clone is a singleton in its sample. The CDR3 DNA sequence: TGTGCCAGCAGTCGGGTTGGAGGGGGCTCTAGCAATCAGCCCCAGCATTTT. It specifies CASSRVGGGSSNQPQHF. The J gene is TRBJ1-5, the V gene TRBV6-6, with 7 positions matching TRBD1. Per germline, CDR1 MNHNY and CDR2 SVGAGI (reference sequence). The CDR3 sequence is 17 residues long. V shed 5 bases, J shed 0 bases, and the junction held 10 bases outside the gene matches.

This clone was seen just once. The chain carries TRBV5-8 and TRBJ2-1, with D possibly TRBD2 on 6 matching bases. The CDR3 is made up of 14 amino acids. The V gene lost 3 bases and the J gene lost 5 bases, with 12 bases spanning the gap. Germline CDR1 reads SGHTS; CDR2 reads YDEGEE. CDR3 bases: TGTGCCAGCAGCTGGCGGGGATCGGACAATGAGCAGTTCTTC. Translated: CASSWRGSDNEQFF.

The CDR3 bases are TGTGCCAGCAGCTTAGGAGTGGGGGGTGAGACCCAGTACTTC. It translates to CASSLGVGGETQYF. This rearrangement joins TRBV7-9 to TRBJ2-5; TRBD2 might be the D (6 bases). The V end lost 1 base, the J end lost 5 bases, and 11 bases lay between the germline ends. CDR1 is SEHNR, CDR2 FQNEAQ, per germline (reference sequence). The length of the CDR3 is 14 residues.

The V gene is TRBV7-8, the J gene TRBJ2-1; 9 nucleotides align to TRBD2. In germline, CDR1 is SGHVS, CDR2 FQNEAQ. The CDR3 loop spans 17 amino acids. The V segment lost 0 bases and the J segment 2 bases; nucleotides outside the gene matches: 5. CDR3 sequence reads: CASSLARGGTTYNEQFF. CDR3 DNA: TGTGCCAGCAGCTTAGCGCGGGGGGGAACTACCTACAATGAGCAGTTCTTC.